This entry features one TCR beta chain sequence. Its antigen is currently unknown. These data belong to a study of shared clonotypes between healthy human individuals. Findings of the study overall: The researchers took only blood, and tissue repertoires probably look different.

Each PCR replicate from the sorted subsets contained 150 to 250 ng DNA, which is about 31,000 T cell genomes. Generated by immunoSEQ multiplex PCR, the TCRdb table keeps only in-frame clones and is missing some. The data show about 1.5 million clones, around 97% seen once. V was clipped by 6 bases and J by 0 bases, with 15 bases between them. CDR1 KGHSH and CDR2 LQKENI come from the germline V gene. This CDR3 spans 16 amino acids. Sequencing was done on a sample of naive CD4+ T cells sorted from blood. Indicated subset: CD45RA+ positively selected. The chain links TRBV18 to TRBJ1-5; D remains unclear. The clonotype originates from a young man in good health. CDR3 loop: CASSPAQVGSNQPQHF. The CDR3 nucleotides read TGTGCCAGCTCTCCGGCGCAAGTAGGTAGCAATCAGCCCCAGCATTTT.